Listed below are T cell receptor beta chains from one sample, sequenced in a study. TCRdb itself ran the RT-PCR reads through MiXCR, one entry per CDR3 protein. The sample lists about 700,000 distinct CDR3 sequences; over 12% were seen once. The sample taken for sequencing was memory CD4+ T cells from blood. The receptors here all came from a female donor in good health, serving as a healthy control. Each CDR3 is given with its conserved first and last residue. Fields, in order: CDR3 protein, CDR3 DNA, D gene, clone size, V gene, CDR3 length, J gene. D genes are given only for firm matches. Expanded clones get a size class; other rows say once, few or many, or leave the size out.

CDR3 protein: CSAGSGNTGELFF
CDR3 DNA: TGCAGTGCTGGTAGTGGGAACACCGGGGAGCTGTTTTTT
D gene: .
clone size: .
V gene: TRBV20-1
CDR3 length: 13
J gene: TRBJ2-2

CDR3 protein: CSARDSAAEAFF
CDR3 DNA: TGCAGTGCTAGAGACTCGGCGGCTGAAGCTTTCTTT
D gene: .
clone size: .
V gene: TRBV20-1
CDR3 length: 12
J gene: TRBJ1-1

CDR3 protein: CATSDLYRGRETQYF
CDR3 DNA: TGTGCCACCAGTGATTTATACAGGGGGAGGGAGACCCAGTACTTC
D gene: TRBD1
clone size: few
V gene: TRBV24-1
CDR3 length: 15
J gene: TRBJ2-5

CDR3 protein: CASRGRTEPTDTQYF
CDR3 DNA: TGTGCCAGCAGGGGACGGACAGAACCCACAGATACGCAGTATTTT
D gene: .
clone size: few
V gene: TRBV12-3/TRBV12-4
CDR3 length: 15
J gene: TRBJ2-3

CDR3 protein: CASTKGPGTYGYTF
CDR3 DNA: TGTGCCAGCACTAAAGGCCCGGGGACCTATGGCTACACCTTC
D gene: .
clone size: few
V gene: TRBV6-5
CDR3 length: 14
J gene: TRBJ1-2

CDR3 protein: CASSPGPGSQAFF
CDR3 DNA: TGTGCCAGCAGCCCGGGCCCGGGGAGTCAAGCTTTCTTT
D gene: .
clone size: .
V gene: TRBV9
CDR3 length: 13
J gene: TRBJ1-1

CDR3 protein: CASSRDRASVYEQYF
CDR3 DNA: TGTGCCAGCAGCCGCGACAGGGCGTCCGTCTACGAGCAGTACTTC
D gene: TRBD1
clone size: many
V gene: TRBV7-2
CDR3 length: 15
J gene: TRBJ2-7

CDR3 protein: CASGKGGAGETQYF
CDR3 DNA: TGTGCCAGCGGGAAGGGGGGGGCAGGAGAGACCCAGTACTTC
D gene: .
clone size: .
V gene: TRBV28
CDR3 length: 14
J gene: TRBJ2-5

CDR3 protein: CASSFDFRRPESGYTF
CDR3 DNA: TGTGCCAGCAGCTTTGATTTTAGGAGGCCGGAGTCCGGCTACACCTTC
D gene: .
clone size: many
V gene: TRBV5-5
CDR3 length: 16
J gene: TRBJ1-2

CDR3 protein: CASSFGQDNNSPLHF
CDR3 DNA: TGTGCCAGCAGCTTCGGACAGGATAACAATTCACCCCTCCACTTT
D gene: TRBD1
clone size: few
V gene: TRBV5-5
CDR3 length: 15
J gene: TRBJ1-6

CDR3 protein: CASSSHGTEGNTIYF
CDR3 DNA: TGTGCCAGCAGTTCTCATGGGACAGAAGGAAACACCATATATTTT
D gene: TRBD1
clone size: few
V gene: TRBV12-3/TRBV12-4
CDR3 length: 15
J gene: TRBJ1-3

CDR3 protein: CASSIMGQGNDEQYF
CDR3 DNA: TGTGCCAGCAGCATTATGGGACAGGGTAACGACGAGCAGTACTTC
D gene: TRBD1
clone size: .
V gene: TRBV7-2
CDR3 length: 15
J gene: TRBJ2-7

CDR3 protein: CASSFQGVDGYTF
CDR3 DNA: TGTGCCAGCAGCTTCCAAGGGGTTGATGGCTACACCTTC
D gene: .
clone size: .
V gene: TRBV11-2
CDR3 length: 13
J gene: TRBJ1-2

CDR3 protein: CASSWGGRQETQYF
CDR3 DNA: TGTGCCAGCAGCTGGGGCGGGAGACAAGAGACCCAGTACTTC
D gene: TRBD2
clone size: few
V gene: TRBV7-9
CDR3 length: 14
J gene: TRBJ2-5

CDR3 protein: CASSLWGLATDTQYF
CDR3 DNA: TGTGCCAGCAGCTTATGGGGACTAGCGACAGATACGCAGTATTTT
D gene: TRBD2
clone size: .
V gene: TRBV7-3
CDR3 length: 15
J gene: TRBJ2-3

CDR3 protein: CATSSPSGTGNTGELFF
CDR3 DNA: TGTGCCACCAGCAGTCCCTCCGGGACAGGCAACACCGGGGAGCTGTTTTTT
D gene: TRBD1
clone size: .
V gene: TRBV15
CDR3 length: 17
J gene: TRBJ2-2

CDR3 protein: CSARDSLRTGVVQPQHF
CDR3 DNA: TGCAGTGCTAGAGATTCTCTCCGGACAGGGGTTGTTCAGCCCCAGCATTTT
D gene: TRBD1
clone size: .
V gene: TRBV20-1
CDR3 length: 17
J gene: TRBJ1-5

CDR3 protein: CASSSPTSGRDTQYF
CDR3 DNA: TGTGCCAGCAGCTCCCCGACTAGCGGGAGAGATACGCAGTATTTT
D gene: TRBD2
clone size: few
V gene: TRBV7-2
CDR3 length: 15
J gene: TRBJ2-3

CDR3 protein: CASSLASGVYNEQFF
CDR3 DNA: TGTGCCAGCAGCTTAGCGAGCGGTGTCTACAATGAGCAGTTCTTC
D gene: .
clone size: .
V gene: TRBV7-2
CDR3 length: 15
J gene: TRBJ2-1

CDR3 protein: CASSQELESYNEQFF
CDR3 DNA: TGCGCCAGCAGCCAAGAGCTGGAAAGCTACAATGAGCAGTTCTTC
D gene: .
clone size: many
V gene: TRBV4-3
CDR3 length: 15
J gene: TRBJ2-1

CDR3 protein: CATRDSLYEQYF
CDR3 DNA: TGTGCCACCAGAGACAGCCTCTACGAGCAGTACTTC
D gene: .
clone size: .
V gene: TRBV19
CDR3 length: 12
J gene: TRBJ2-7

CDR3 protein: CASSRIAEVGELFF
CDR3 DNA: TGTGCCAGCAGCCGAATAGCGGAGGTCGGGGAGCTGTTTTTT
D gene: .
clone size: .
V gene: TRBV14
CDR3 length: 14
J gene: TRBJ2-2

CDR3 protein: CASRGDGTNYGYTF
CDR3 DNA: TGTGCCAGCAGAGGGGACGGGACTAACTATGGCTACACCTTC
D gene: .
clone size: .
V gene: TRBV2
CDR3 length: 14
J gene: TRBJ1-2

CDR3 protein: CASSFAINREAFF
CDR3 DNA: TGTGCCAGCAGTTTCGCCATCAACCGGGAAGCTTTCTTT
D gene: .
clone size: .
V gene: TRBV12-3/TRBV12-4
CDR3 length: 13
J gene: TRBJ1-1

CDR3 protein: CSARGGSGYTF
CDR3 DNA: TGCAGTGCCAGGGGGGGCTCTGGCTACACCTTC
D gene: TRBD1
clone size: many
V gene: TRBV20-1
CDR3 length: 11
J gene: TRBJ1-2

CDR3 protein: CSVKGAVGNTIYF
CDR3 DNA: TGCAGCGTTAAGGGGGCCGTTGGAAACACCATATATTTT
D gene: TRBD1
clone size: many
V gene: TRBV29-1
CDR3 length: 13
J gene: TRBJ1-3

CDR3 protein: CAISRMDRVNTEAFF
CDR3 DNA: TGTGCCATCAGTAGAATGGACAGAGTGAACACTGAAGCTTTCTTT
D gene: .
clone size: few
V gene: TRBV10-3
CDR3 length: 15
J gene: TRBJ1-1

CDR3 protein: CASRSRQGSNSPLHF
CDR3 DNA: TGTGCCAGCAGATCCAGACAGGGGTCCAATTCACCCCTCCACTTT
D gene: TRBD1
clone size: .
V gene: TRBV12-3/TRBV12-4
CDR3 length: 15
J gene: TRBJ1-6

CDR3 protein: CASTGTSGSWQFF
CDR3 DNA: TGTGCCAGCACAGGGACTAGCGGGAGTTGGCAGTTCTTC
D gene: TRBD2
clone size: .
V gene: TRBV2
CDR3 length: 13
J gene: TRBJ2-1

CDR3 protein: CSARARLAGPTDTQYF
CDR3 DNA: TGCAGTGCTAGAGCGAGGCTAGCGGGGCCCACAGATACGCAGTATTTT
D gene: TRBD2
clone size: .
V gene: TRBV20-1
CDR3 length: 16
J gene: TRBJ2-3

CDR3 protein: CASLEGPGKNIQYF
CDR3 DNA: TGTGCCAGCCTAGAAGGGCCAGGCAAAAACATTCAGTACTTC
D gene: .
clone size: many
V gene: TRBV6-5
CDR3 length: 14
J gene: TRBJ2-4

CDR3 protein: CASSLADTQFDYGYTF
CDR3 DNA: TGTGCCAGCAGCTTAGCCGACACACAGTTCGACTATGGCTACACCTTC
D gene: .
clone size: few
V gene: TRBV7-9
CDR3 length: 16
J gene: TRBJ1-2

CDR3 protein: CSAAQVMNTEAFF
CDR3 DNA: TGCAGTGCCGCACAGGTGATGAACACTGAAGCTTTCTTT
D gene: .
clone size: few
V gene: TRBV20-1
CDR3 length: 13
J gene: TRBJ1-1

CDR3 protein: CASSPRTVTKQYF
CDR3 DNA: TGTGCCAGCAGTCCGAGGACAGTGACGAAGCAGTACTTC
D gene: .
clone size: few
V gene: TRBV12-3/TRBV12-4
CDR3 length: 13
J gene: TRBJ2-7

CDR3 protein: CASSLGSRGPYQPQHF
CDR3 DNA: TGTGCCAGCAGCTTGGGATCCAGGGGCCCGTATCAGCCCCAGCATTTT
D gene: .
clone size: .
V gene: TRBV7-8
CDR3 length: 16
J gene: TRBJ1-5

CDR3 protein: CASSQVLAVQETQYF
CDR3 DNA: TGCGCCAGCAGCCAAGTATTAGCGGTCCAAGAGACCCAGTACTTC
D gene: .
clone size: .
V gene: TRBV4-1
CDR3 length: 15
J gene: TRBJ2-5

CDR3 protein: CSVEDSAWGSYNEQFF
CDR3 DNA: TGCAGCGTTGAAGACTCCGCCTGGGGCTCCTACAATGAGCAGTTCTTC
D gene: .
clone size: few
V gene: TRBV29-1
CDR3 length: 16
J gene: TRBJ2-1

CDR3 protein: CASSQESRGHGYTF
CDR3 DNA: TGCGCCAGCAGCCAAGAGAGCAGGGGGCATGGCTACACCTTC
D gene: TRBD1
clone size: .
V gene: TRBV4-3
CDR3 length: 14
J gene: TRBJ1-2

CDR3 protein: CASSHVIRGTDTQYF
CDR3 DNA: TGTGCCAGCAGCCATGTTATCCGGGGCACAGATACGCAGTATTTT
D gene: .
clone size: .
V gene: TRBV3-2
CDR3 length: 15
J gene: TRBJ2-3

CDR3 protein: CSVLAGNNPYEQYF
CDR3 DNA: TGCAGCGTTTTAGCCGGTAACAACCCCTACGAGCAGTACTTC
D gene: .
clone size: .
V gene: TRBV29-1
CDR3 length: 14
J gene: TRBJ2-7

CDR3 protein: CASSYIEDYGYTF
CDR3 DNA: TGTGCCAGCAGTTACATTGAGGACTATGGCTACACCTTC
D gene: .
clone size: few
V gene: TRBV6-5
CDR3 length: 13
J gene: TRBJ1-2

CDR3 protein: CASSTYGTTLSYEQYF
CDR3 DNA: TGTGCCAGCAGTACCTACGGGACCACTTTGTCCTACGAGCAGTACTTC
D gene: .
clone size: few
V gene: TRBV6-5
CDR3 length: 16
J gene: TRBJ2-7

CDR3 protein: CASSAQFQGAEFF
CDR3 DNA: TGTGCCAGCAGTGCCCAGTTTCAGGGTGCGGAGTTCTTC
D gene: .
clone size: many
V gene: TRBV12-3/TRBV12-4
CDR3 length: 13
J gene: TRBJ2-1

CDR3 protein: CASSSGPVAGELFF
CDR3 DNA: TGTGCCAGCTCATCCGGGCCTGTTGCGGGGGAGCTGTTTTTT
D gene: .
clone size: .
V gene: TRBV18
CDR3 length: 14
J gene: TRBJ2-2

CDR3 protein: CASSPFRQTNEQFF
CDR3 DNA: TGTGCCAGCAGTCCTTTTCGACAGACCAATGAGCAGTTCTTC
D gene: .
clone size: .
V gene: TRBV6-1
CDR3 length: 14
J gene: TRBJ2-1

CDR3 protein: CSAGSATGEQFF
CDR3 DNA: TGCAGTGCTGGGTCCGCCACCGGGGAGCAGTTCTTC
D gene: .
clone size: few
V gene: TRBV20-1
CDR3 length: 12
J gene: TRBJ2-1

CDR3 protein: CAISESSQVTEAFF
CDR3 DNA: TGTGCCATCAGTGAGTCATCGCAGGTCACTGAAGCTTTCTTT
D gene: .
clone size: .
V gene: TRBV10-3
CDR3 length: 14
J gene: TRBJ1-1

CDR3 protein: CASSPNPGSQAFF
CDR3 DNA: TGTGCCAGCAGCCCCAATCCGGGGTCCCAAGCTTTCTTT
D gene: .
clone size: few
V gene: TRBV11-2
CDR3 length: 13
J gene: TRBJ1-1

CDR3 protein: CSASGRPNQPQHF
CDR3 DNA: TGCAGTGCTAGCGGCAGGCCGAATCAGCCCCAGCATTTT
D gene: .
clone size: many
V gene: TRBV20-1
CDR3 length: 13
J gene: TRBJ1-5

CDR3 protein: CASHSGSGTDTQYF
CDR3 DNA: TGCGCCAGCCATAGCGGGAGTGGCACAGATACGCAGTATTTT
D gene: TRBD2
clone size: many
V gene: TRBV5-1
CDR3 length: 14
J gene: TRBJ2-3

CDR3 protein: CASSPEGGGELFF
CDR3 DNA: TGTGCCAGCAGCCCTGAGGGTGGCGGGGAGCTGTTTTTT
D gene: .
clone size: few
V gene: TRBV7-9
CDR3 length: 13
J gene: TRBJ2-2

CDR3 protein: CASSYGRESGGADTQYF
CDR3 DNA: TGTGCCAGCAGCTACGGTCGTGAATCCGGGGGGGCAGATACGCAGTATTTT
D gene: TRBD2
clone size: few
V gene: TRBV7-8
CDR3 length: 17
J gene: TRBJ2-3

CDR3 protein: CASSLGAGGNTIYF
CDR3 DNA: TGCGCCAGCAGCTTGGGAGCGGGAGGAAACACCATATATTTT
D gene: .
clone size: few
V gene: TRBV5-1
CDR3 length: 14
J gene: TRBJ1-3

CDR3 protein: CASSPGTGTTGQETQYF
CDR3 DNA: TGTGCCAGCTCACCTGGTACCGGGACTACGGGACAAGAGACCCAGTACTTC
D gene: TRBD2
clone size: few
V gene: TRBV18
CDR3 length: 17
J gene: TRBJ2-5

CDR3 protein: CASSSQLEQYF
CDR3 DNA: TGTGCCAGCAGCTCTCAACTTGAGCAGTACTTC
D gene: .
clone size: many
V gene: TRBV11-2
CDR3 length: 11
J gene: TRBJ2-7

CDR3 protein: CASSPTRTAGETQYF
CDR3 DNA: TGTGCCAGCTCCCCTACAAGGACCGCGGGGGAGACCCAGTACTTC
D gene: .
clone size: .
V gene: TRBV18
CDR3 length: 15
J gene: TRBJ2-5

CDR3 protein: CASSYTPSSSDYEQYF
CDR3 DNA: TGTGCCAGCAGTTACACCCCTTCTTCTAGCGACTACGAGCAGTACTTC
D gene: .
clone size: many
V gene: TRBV6-6
CDR3 length: 16
J gene: TRBJ2-7

CDR3 protein: CASSSTGKVYGYTF
CDR3 DNA: TGTGCCAGCAGTTCAACAGGGAAAGTCTATGGCTACACCTTC
D gene: .
clone size: few
V gene: TRBV12-3/TRBV12-4
CDR3 length: 14
J gene: TRBJ1-2